The 24 T cell receptor beta chains reported below all come from one sample, sequenced in a study of CD8+ T cells in alopecia areata. The treatment was: oral pan-JAK inhibitor, 5-10 mg twice daily. Once RNA had been extracted, it was reverse transcribed into cDNA to act as the sequencing template. The table came from immunoSEQ multiplex PCR; TCRdb's copy has only in-frame clones and leaves some out. The sample consists of some 130,000 clones, 53% of them appearing once. Sequenced material: CD4+ T cells sorted from blood, taken at week 4, from a patient treated with tofacitinib. These receptor sequences come from a human donor with alopecia areata.

A single count supports this clone. The same CDR3 is also encoded by other DNA sequences in this sample. The V gene is TRBV30, the J gene TRBJ2-7, with TRBD2 as a possible D gene (5 bases). Germline V lookup: CDR1 GTSNPN, CDR2 SVGIG (reference sequence). V dropped 3 bases and J dropped 4 bases, with 7 bases sitting between them. The CDR3 totals 11 residues. The CDR3 reads CAWSGVYEQYF. DNA for the CDR3: TGTGCCTGGAGCGGGGTATACGAGCAGTACTTC.

V and J are TRBV6-5 and TRBJ2-7, with D perhaps matching TRBD2 (5 bases). Germline assignment: CDR1 MNHEY and CDR2 SVGAGI. The CDR3 runs 13 residues. Trimming pared 6 bases from V and 9 bases from J, leaving 18 bases between. The CDR3 nucleotides are TGTGCCAGCAGACCCCCCGGGGTTGAGGGGCAGTACTTC. Amino acids: CASRPPGVEGQYF.

This chain joins TRBV29-1 and TRBJ2-7; D is unresolved. Looked up from germline, CDR1 is SQVTM and CDR2 is ANQGSEA. The V end was cut by 6 bases, the J end by 0 bases, with 9 bases between. There are 12 residues in the CDR3. The CDR3 protein is CSVGLGSYEQYF. Written as DNA, the CDR3 is TGCAGCGTGGGGTTGGGCTCCTACGAGCAGTACTTC.

The V gene is TRBV27, the J gene TRBJ2-7; the match to TRBD1 covers 7 bases. CDR1 is MNHEY, CDR2 SMNVEV, per germline (reference sequence). The CDR3 spans 16 residues. Trimming cost V 0 bases and J 1 base; bases outside gene matches: 6. In nucleotides, the CDR3 is TGTGCCAGCAGTTTATCAGAGGGGGCCCTTTCCTACGAGCAGTACTTC. This sequence encodes CASSLSEGALSYEQYF.

The chain uses TRBV25-1 and TRBJ2-6; D may match TRBD1 or TRBD2 (6 bases each). Germline values: CDR1 MGHDK, CDR2 SYGVNS. CDR3 length equals 12 residues. Trimming cost V 5 bases and J 17 bases, with 16 bases left between them. The CDR3 loop is CASSRSGGPVTF. In DNA form, the CDR3 reads TGTGCCAGCAGTCGGTCCGGGGGCCCAGTGACTTTC.

The chain links TRBV7-6 to TRBJ1-2; 7 nucleotides line up with TRBD1. CDR3 length equals 15 residues. Germline CDR1 reads SGHVS; CDR2 reads FNYEAQ. V shed 5 bases, J shed 1 base, and the junction held 7 bases outside the gene matches. The CDR3 nucleotides are TGTGCCAGCAGCCCACAGGGGCCGGATAACTATGGCTACACCTTC. Translated: CASSPQGPDNYGYTF.

The V gene is TRBV29-1, the J gene TRBJ1-2, with D perhaps TRBD1 (5 bases). CDR1 and CDR2 (germline): SQVTM, ANQGSEA. The CDR3 length is 15 residues. V was shortened by 0 bases and J by 2 bases, with 13 bases between the two germline ends. CDR3 in DNA: TGCAGCGTTGAAGATCGCGGACGGGGGAACTATGGCTACACCTTC. Translating gives CSVEDRGRGNYGYTF.

The chain uses TRBV4-2 and TRBJ1-5; weak D call: TRBD1 (5 bases). Trimming removed 0 bases at V and 6 bases at J, with 15 bases between. Germline assignment: CDR1 LGHNA and CDR2 YNFKEQ. The CDR3 covers 16 residues. CDR3 sequence (DNA): TGTGCCAGCAGCCAAGATCGGGGGATTATGGGTCAGCCCCAGCATTTT. Amino acid sequence: CASSQDRGIMGQPQHF.

This clone turned up a few times. The J gene is TRBJ2-5, the V gene TRBV7-9; TRBD1 matches 10 bases. The CDR3 loop spans 15 amino acids. V was clipped by 7 bases and J by 4 bases; unmatched bases: 9. Looked up from germline, CDR1 is SEHNR and CDR2 is FQNEAQ (reference sequence). The CDR3 is CASIGDRGIGETQYF. CDR3 nucleotide sequence: TGTGCCAGCATTGGGGACAGGGGAATTGGAGAGACCCAGTACTTC.

This clone appeared a few times. The V and J genes are TRBV7-6 and TRBJ1-1; D is undetermined. Germline V gene data show CDR1 as SGHVS and CDR2 as FNYEAQ. CDR3 size: 13 residues. The V end was cut by 2 bases, the J end by 4 bases, with 8 bases between. Here the CDR3 DNA reads TGTGCCAGCAGCTTAATGAGTGGCACTGAAGCTTTCTTT. Amino acids: CASSLMSGTEAFF.

V is TRBV30 and J is TRBJ2-7; D remains ambiguous. V dropped 1 base and J dropped 3 bases, with 10 bases sitting between them. Looked up from germline, CDR1 is GTSNPN and CDR2 is SVGIG (reference sequence). This CDR3 comprises 13 residues. The chain's CDR3 is CAWSGTAVYEQYF. CDR3 DNA sequence: TGTGCCTGGAGTGGGACCGCTGTCTACGAGCAGTACTTC.

The CDR3 coding sequence is TGTGCCAGCAGTCCGGGGACAGCCCCAACCTACGAGCAGTACTTC. Translation gives CASSPGTAPTYEQYF. V gene TRBV6-5 combines with J gene TRBJ2-7, with 7 bases matching TRBD1. CDR1 MNHEY and CDR2 SVGAGI come from the germline V gene. Losses at the gene ends were 5 bases for V and 2 bases for J; bases not matched to a gene: 9. This CDR3 has 15 amino acids.

The chain couples TRBV29-1 to TRBJ2-2; D ambiguous. Per germline, CDR1 SQVTM and CDR2 ANQGSEA. V lost 0 bases and J 8 bases, leaving 10 bases between the germline ends. The length of the CDR3 is 13 residues. The CDR3 coding sequence is TGCAGCGTTGAAGACACTTTTCAGGGGGAGCTGTTTTTT. It codes for CSVEDTFQGELFF.

V usage is TRBV6-6 and J usage is TRBJ1-1; no definite D call. The germline CDR1 and CDR2 sequences are MNHNY and SVGAGI (reference sequence). The ends were cut back, 2 bases at V and 5 bases at J, with 9 bases in the middle. The CDR3 length is 13 residues. The CDR3 region is CASSYTIGTEAFF. CDR3 sequence (DNA): TGTGCCAGCAGTTACACTATTGGTACTGAAGCTTTCTTT.

The chain employs TRBV5-1 and TRBJ2-5; D not resolved. CDR3 length: 13 residues. The V end lost 0 bases, the J end lost 9 bases, and 12 bases lay between the germline ends. Germline loops: CDR1 SGHRS, CDR2 YFSETQ. CDR3 coding DNA: TGCGCCAGCAGCTTGGCCGGGTCGTCGGCCCAGTACTTC. Its protein is CASSLAGSSAQYF.

This sequence joins TRBV7-9 and TRBJ2-7; D uncertain. The CDR3 length is 12 residues. Looked up from germline, CDR1 is SEHNR and CDR2 is FQNEAQ (reference sequence). V was cut by 1 base and J by 3 bases, with 4 bases left in between. CDR3 region: CASSLENYEQYF. For the CDR3, the DNA is TGTGCCAGCAGCTTAGAAAACTACGAGCAGTACTTC.

This clone was seen only a few times. The chain joins TRBV5-4 to TRBJ2-2; TRBD2 matches at 9 bases. The germline V gene encodes CDR1 SGHNT and CDR2 YYREEE (reference sequence). With 4 bases clipped from V and 6 bases from J, the junction kept 13 bases outside the gene matches. CDR3 length equals 17 residues. The CDR3 DNA is TGTGCCAGCAGCCGTATACCCTTAGCGGGAGCGGCCGGGGAGCTGTTTTTT. This gives the protein CASSRIPLAGAAGELFF.

This clone was counted a few times. J is TRBJ2-1 and V is TRBV7-9, with 9 bases fitting TRBD2. Germline V gene lookup returns CDR1 SEHNR and CDR2 FQNEAQ (reference sequence). The CDR3 runs 15 residues. V trimming: 5 bases; J trimming: 3 bases; junction bases outside the gene matches: 5. The CDR3 region is CASSPGLANYNEQFF. Here the CDR3 DNA reads TGTGCCAGCAGCCCCGGACTAGCGAACTACAATGAGCAGTTCTTC.

In this sample, this clone turned up a few times. The chain has TRBV29-1 and TRBJ1-4; the match to TRBD1 covers 7 bases. Trimming took 7 bases from V and 0 from J; bases not matched to a gene: 8. There are 15 residues in the CDR3. Germline V lookup: CDR1 SQVTM, CDR2 ANQGSEA. Written as DNA, the CDR3 is TGCAGCGCTAGGGACAGTGCTGCAACTAATGAAAAACTGTTTTTT. As protein: CSARDSAATNEKLFF.

Only a few counts were recorded for this clone. The rearrangement links TRBV7-8 to TRBJ2-3; D perhaps matches TRBD2 (6 bases). Deletions cut 3 bases from V and 1 base from J, with 14 bases between. Germline lookup yields CDR1 SGHVS and CDR2 FQNEAQ. This CDR3 region has 16 residues. As DNA, the CDR3 is TGTGCCAGCAGCTTTAAGGCGGGACCCCGCACAGATACGCAGTATTTT. Its protein is CASSFKAGPRTDTQYF.

V gene TRBV29-1 combines with J gene TRBJ1-5; D remains unclear. Trimming took 6 bases from V and 3 from J, leaving 12 bases between them. This CDR3 is 13 amino acids long. Germline V gives CDR1 SQVTM, CDR2 ANQGSEA. CDR3 sequence (DNA): TGCAGCGTGCAGCAGGCCCTCAATCAGCCCCAGCATTTT. Protein sequence: CSVQQALNQPQHF.

The chain uses TRBV29-1 and TRBJ2-3, with TRBD1 matching over 7 bases. Germline CDR1 SQVTM, CDR2 ANQGSEA. The CDR3 is 14 amino acids. The trim removed 6 bases at V and 1 base at J, leaving 7 bases unmatched. DNA of the CDR3: TGCAGCGTGTCGACAGGGTACGGCACAGATACGCAGTATTTT. Its translation is CSVSTGYGTDTQYF.

This sequence joins TRBV7-2 and TRBJ2-6, with a tentative D call TRBD1 (6 bases). V was trimmed by 4 bases and J by 1 base, leaving 11 bases between them. The CDR3 is 16 amino acids. Germline V lookup: CDR1 SGHTA, CDR2 FQGNSA. In nucleotides, the CDR3 is TGTGCCAGCAGCTCCCAAACAGGGTCTGGGGCCAACGTCCTGACTTTC. It translates to CASSSQTGSGANVLTF.

The chain couples TRBV4-1 to TRBJ2-1; 10 bases fit TRBD2. Germline V lookup: CDR1 MGHRA, CDR2 YSYEKL. V shed 1 base and J 6 bases; nucleotides not matched to a gene: 6. The CDR3 consists of 16 residues. The CDR3 DNA sequence: TGCGCCAGCAGCCAAGTTTTACTAGCGGGATTCAATGAGCAGTTCTTC. Translated: CASSQVLLAGFNEQFF.